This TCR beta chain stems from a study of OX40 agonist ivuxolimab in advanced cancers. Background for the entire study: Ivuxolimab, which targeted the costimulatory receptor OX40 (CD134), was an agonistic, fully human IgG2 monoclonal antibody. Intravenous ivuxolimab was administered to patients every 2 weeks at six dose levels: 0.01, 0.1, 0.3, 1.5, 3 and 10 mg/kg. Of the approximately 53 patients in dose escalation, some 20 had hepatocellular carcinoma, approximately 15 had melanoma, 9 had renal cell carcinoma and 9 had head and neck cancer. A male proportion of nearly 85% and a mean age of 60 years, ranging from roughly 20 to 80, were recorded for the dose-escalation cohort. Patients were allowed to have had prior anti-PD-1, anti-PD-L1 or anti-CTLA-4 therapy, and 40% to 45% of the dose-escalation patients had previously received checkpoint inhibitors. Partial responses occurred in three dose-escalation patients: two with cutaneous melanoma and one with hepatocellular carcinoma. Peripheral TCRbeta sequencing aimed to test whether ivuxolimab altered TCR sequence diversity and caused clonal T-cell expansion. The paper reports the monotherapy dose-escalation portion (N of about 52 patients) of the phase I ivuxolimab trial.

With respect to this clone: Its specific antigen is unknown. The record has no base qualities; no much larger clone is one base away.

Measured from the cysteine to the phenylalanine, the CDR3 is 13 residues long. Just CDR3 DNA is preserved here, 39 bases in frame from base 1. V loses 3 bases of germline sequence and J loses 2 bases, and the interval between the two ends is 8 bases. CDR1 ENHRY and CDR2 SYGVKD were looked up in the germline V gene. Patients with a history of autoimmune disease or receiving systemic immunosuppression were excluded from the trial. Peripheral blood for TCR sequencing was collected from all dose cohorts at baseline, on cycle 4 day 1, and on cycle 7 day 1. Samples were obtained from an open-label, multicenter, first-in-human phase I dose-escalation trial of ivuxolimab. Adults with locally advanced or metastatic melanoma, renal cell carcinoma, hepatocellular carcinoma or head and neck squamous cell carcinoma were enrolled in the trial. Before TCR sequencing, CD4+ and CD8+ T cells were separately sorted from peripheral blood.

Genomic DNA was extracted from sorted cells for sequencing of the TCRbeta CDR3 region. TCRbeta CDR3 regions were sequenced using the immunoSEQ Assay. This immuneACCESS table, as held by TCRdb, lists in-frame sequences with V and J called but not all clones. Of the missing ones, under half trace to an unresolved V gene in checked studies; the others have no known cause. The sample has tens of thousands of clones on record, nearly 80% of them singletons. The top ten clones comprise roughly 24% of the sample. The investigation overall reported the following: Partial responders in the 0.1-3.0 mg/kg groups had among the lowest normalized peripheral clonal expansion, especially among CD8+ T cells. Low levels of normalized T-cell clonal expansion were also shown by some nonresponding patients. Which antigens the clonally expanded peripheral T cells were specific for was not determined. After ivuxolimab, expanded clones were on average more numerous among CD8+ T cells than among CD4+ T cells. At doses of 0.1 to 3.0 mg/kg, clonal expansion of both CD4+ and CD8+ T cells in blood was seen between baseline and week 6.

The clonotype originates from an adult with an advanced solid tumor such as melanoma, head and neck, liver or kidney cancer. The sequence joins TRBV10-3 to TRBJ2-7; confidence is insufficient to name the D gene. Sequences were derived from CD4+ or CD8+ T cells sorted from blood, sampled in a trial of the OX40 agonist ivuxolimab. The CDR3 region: CAISEGGTYEQYF. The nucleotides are TGTGCCATCAGTGAAGGCGGAACCTACGAGCAGTACTTC.